Below, one T cell receptor beta chain is given with its context. V lost 5 bases, J lost 4 bases, and 5 bases stayed unmatched. Germline CDR1 reads SGHKS; CDR2 reads YYEKEE (reference sequence). The CDR3 is 16 residues long. The sample belongs to a study of blood T cell repertoires in COVID-19. The table came from immunoSEQ multiplex PCR; TCRdb's copy has only in-frame clones and leaves some out. Of about 30,000 clones listed, more than 65% are singletons. What was sequenced was peripheral blood. The origin of this receptor is a man aged 65 to 85 with COVID-19, enrolled during active disease. This chain connects TRBV5-5 to TRBJ2-3, with TRBD2 matching 15 bases. CDR3 amino acids: CASRGGLAGGSDTQYF. The CDR3 DNA sequence: TGTGCCAGCAGGGGCGGACTAGCGGGAGGGTCAGATACGCAGTATTTT.